This T cell receptor (beta chain) was observed in a study of cytomegalovirus exposure and HLA in healthy donors. With 60 Vbeta and 13 Jbeta primers, the PCR was carried out. Generated by immunoSEQ multiplex PCR, the TCRdb table keeps only in-frame clones and is missing some. The sample lists 100,000 to 150,000 clones, roughly 71% occurring once. The sequencing sample was made of PBMCs. The TCR sequence derives from a woman between 35 and 50 years old in good health and CMV-seropositive.

CDR3 region: CAYSRTGVPYEQYF. The CDR3 nucleotides are TGTGCCTACAGTAGGACAGGGGTTCCCTACGAGCAGTACTTC. The chain combines TRBV30 with TRBJ2-7, with TRBD1 matching 9 bases. Germline CDR1 reads GTSNPN; CDR2 reads SVGIG (reference sequence). The CDR3 contains 14 residues. V trimming: 7 bases; J trimming: 2 bases; junction bases outside the gene matches: 9.